These 16 T cell receptor beta chains were sequenced from one sample in a study of shared clonotypes between healthy human individuals (TCRdb year 2020). For the CD8 naive samples, CD45RO-negative cells were positively selected for CCR7, yielding a CD45RA+CCR7+ population from which TemRA cells were excluded. The library was obtained by the immunoSEQ multiplex PCR assay. TCRdb took over this immuneACCESS table, retaining in-frame rearrangements with V and J assigned. Such tables are incomplete; in checked studies, under half of the missing clones stem from an unresolved V gene, and the remainder is unexplained. Recorded for this sample are roughly 2,000,000 clones; about 94% of them occurred a single time. The ten largest clonotypes hold around 1.7% of the sample. Sequences were obtained from naive CD8+ T cells from PBMCs. What this sample's cell subset or site label stands for: CD45RA+CCR7+. These receptors all come from a man between 18 and 29 years old in good health. Some clones in this sample may be carry-over from other donors' samples.

The V gene is TRBV27, the J gene TRBJ2-3, with TRBD1 matching over 7 bases. This CDR3 region has 16 residues. With V trimmed by 7 bases and J by 0 bases, 10 bases remained unmatched. Germline loops: CDR1 MNHEY, CDR2 SMNVEV (reference sequence). CDR3 region: CASTRTGWSSTDTQYF. For the CDR3, the DNA is TGTGCCAGCACTCGGACAGGTTGGTCTAGCACAGATACGCAGTATTTT.

Written as DNA, the CDR3 is TGTGCCAGCAGCGTAGGCACTAGCAGGGGTGAGGAGCAGTTCTTC. Its protein is CASSVGTSRGEEQFF. The chain couples TRBV9 to TRBJ2-1; D is perhaps TRBD1 or TRBD2 (6 bases each). The CDR3 is 15 residues long. V dropped 0 bases and J dropped 10 bases, with 17 bases sitting between them. Germline lookup yields CDR1 SGDLS and CDR2 YYNGEE.

The chain joins TRBV9 to TRBJ2-3, with TRBD2 matching over 8 bases. The CDR3 runs 16 residues. The junction had 5 bases not matched to a gene; V was cut back by 0 bases and J by 2 bases. CDR1 and CDR2 (germline): SGDLS, YYNGEE. DNA for the CDR3: TGTGCCAGCAGCGTAGAATTAGCGGGAAACACAGATACGCAGTATTTT. It translates to CASSVELAGNTDTQYF.

A remark on this clone: Other DNA sequences in this sample translate to the same CDR3. The chain employs TRBV28 and TRBJ2-7; the D is unclear. The V and J ends lost 1 base and 3 bases respectively, with 7 bases between them. Germline lookup yields CDR1 MDHEN and CDR2 SYDVKM. This CDR3 region has 13 residues. Here the CDR3 reads CASSLFLGYEQYF. The CDR3 DNA sequence: TGTGCCAGCAGTTTATTTCTTGGCTACGAGCAGTACTTC.

This clone was observed a handful of times. The chain recombines TRBV6-1 with TRBJ2-7; 8 bases match TRBD1. The CDR3 consists of 15 residues. V gave up 4 bases and J gave up 3 bases; unmatched junction bases: 8. Per the germline V gene, CDR1 is MNHNS and CDR2 is SASEGT. This chain's CDR3 is CASSVGRGRSYEQYF. In DNA, the CDR3 is TGTGCCAGCAGTGTGGGCAGGGGGCGAAGCTACGAGCAGTACTTC.

Details on this clone: Other DNA sequences in the same sample also yield this CDR3. The rearrangement uses TRBV7-9 and TRBJ2-2; D not certain. Trimming shortened V by 1 base and J by 8 bases, and 5 bases separated the two germline ends. The CDR3 runs 12 residues. Germline CDR1 SEHNR, CDR2 FQNEAQ (reference sequence). CDR3 in DNA: TGTGCCAGCAGCTTAGGGCCGGGGGAGCTGTTTTTT. It encodes CASSLGPGELFF.

The J gene is TRBJ2-1, the V gene TRBV7-2; D unclear. Trimming cost V 6 bases and J 4 bases, with 16 bases left between them. The CDR3 is made up of 15 amino acids. Germline lookup yields CDR1 SGHTA and CDR2 FQGNSA. The CDR3 DNA is TGTGCCAGCAGTCGTAGGCTGGACGGGTACAATGAGCAGTTCTTC. The encoded protein is CASSRRLDGYNEQFF.

The chain joins TRBV9 to TRBJ2-5; 9 nucleotides line up with TRBD2. CDR3 size: 16 residues. The germline V gene has CDR1 SGDLS and CDR2 YYNGEE. The V gene end was trimmed by 0 bases and the J gene end by 5 bases; junction bases not matched to a gene: 8. CDR3 sequence reads: CASSVGGRAVSETQYF. The CDR3 coding sequence is TGTGCCAGCAGCGTAGGCGGGAGGGCCGTAAGTGAGACCCAGTACTTC. Complete variable domain (other parts from reference TRBV9 and TRBJ2-5): DSGVTQTPKHLITATGQRVTLRCSPRSGDLSVYWYQQSLDQGLQFLIQYYNGEERAKGNILERFSAQQFPDLHSELNLSSLELGDSALYFCASSVGGRAVSETQYFGPGTRLLVL.

The chain combines TRBV28 with TRBJ2-1, with 10 bases matching TRBD2. The V and J ends lost 6 bases and 2 bases, in that order; junction bases with no gene match: 13. The CDR3 contains 18 residues. Germline CDR1 MDHEN, CDR2 SYDVKM. The CDR3 nucleotides are TGTGCCAGCAGCGCCGGGACTAGCGACAAGAGGGCCTACAATGAGCAGTTCTTC. Translated: CASSAGTSDKRAYNEQFF.

This sequence joins TRBV7-9 and TRBJ2-7; 8 bases match TRBD1. The CDR3 extends over 12 amino acids. From germline, CDR1 is SEHNR and CDR2 FQNEAQ (reference sequence). V was pared by 10 bases and J by 8 bases, with 10 bases of the junction left unmatched. The CDR3 bases are TGTGCCACAACTATTACAGGGGGGAAGCAGTACTTC. Translation gives CATTITGGKQYF.

To note about this clone: At the DNA level, this CDR3 is encoded by other sequences in the same sample as well. The chain has TRBV7-9 and TRBJ1-2; D is possibly TRBD1 (6 bases). The V end was cut by 4 bases, the J end by 5 bases, with 11 bases between. CDR3 length: 13 residues. Germline V lookup: CDR1 SEHNR, CDR2 FQNEAQ (reference sequence). The CDR3 nucleotides read TGTGCCAGCAGCTCGCCGACAGGTTATGGCTACACCTTC. Amino acid sequence: CASSSPTGYGYTF.

The chain is built from TRBV27 and TRBJ2-1; 7 bases map to TRBD2. CDR3 length: 15 amino acids. Looked up from germline, CDR1 is MNHEY and CDR2 is SMNVEV (reference sequence). Trimming removed 5 bases from V and 4 bases from J; junction bases left unmatched: 8. CDR3 region: CASSPTTGLYNEQFF. The CDR3 DNA is TGTGCCAGCAGTCCCACCACGGGACTATACAATGAGCAGTTCTTC.

This clone was counted a single time. The chain recombines TRBV19 with TRBJ2-1; 13 bases align to TRBD2. The CDR3 totals 18 residues. Germline CDR1 is LNHDA and CDR2 is SQIVND (reference sequence). Losses at the gene ends were 5 bases for V and 7 bases for J; bases not matched to a gene: 14. The CDR3 region has the DNA TGTGCCAGTAGTTTTACGCCCCGGACTAGCGGGAGCCTGAATGAGCAGTTCTTC. This encodes CASSFTPRTSGSLNEQFF.

CDR3 sequence reads: CASSVLRRADTQYF. The CDR3 DNA follows: TGTGCCAGCAGCGTACTCAGGAGGGCAGATACGCAGTATTTT. The chain employs TRBV9 and TRBJ2-3; D might be TRBD2 (6 bases). Trimming left V 1 base short and J 4 bases short, with 10 bases between. This CDR3 has 14 amino acids. Germline loops: CDR1 SGDLS, CDR2 YYNGEE.

The rearrangement links TRBV5-5 to TRBJ2-7; D remains ambiguous. The CDR3 is 13 residues long. V was trimmed by 2 bases and J by 0 bases, leaving 6 bases between them. Germline V gene data show CDR1 as SGHKS and CDR2 as YYEKEE (reference sequence). CDR3 bases: TGTGCCAGCAGCTTTAACCCCTCCTACGAGCAGTACTTC. Translation: CASSFNPSYEQYF.

The chain employs TRBV13 and TRBJ2-7; 9 bases are a match to TRBD2. V gave up 5 bases and J gave up 5 bases; unmatched junction bases: 7. Germline V gene sequence: CDR1 PRHDT, CDR2 FYEKMQ (reference sequence). The CDR3 is 14 amino acids. CDR3 residues: CASSAWTSVDEQYF. The DNA for the CDR3 is TGTGCCAGCAGCGCGTGGACTAGCGTAGACGAGCAGTACTTC.